Following are 6 T cell receptor beta chains from one sample sequenced in a study of OX40 agonist ivuxolimab in advanced cancers. Produced via immunoSEQ multiplex PCR; TCRdb's table is partial and in-frame only. The sample includes 45,000 or so clones, more than 75% seen only once; the top ten take 15% to 20%. The sample in question was CD4+ or CD8+ T cells sorted from blood, obtained in a trial of the OX40 agonist ivuxolimab. Receptor source: an adult with an advanced solid tumor such as melanoma, head and neck, liver or kidney cancer.

The rearrangement joins TRBV9 to TRBJ2-4; D uncertain. The CDR3 spans 12 residues. The germline V gene has CDR1 SGDLS and CDR2 YYNGEE. V was pared by 3 bases and J by 5 bases, with 6 bases between. CDR3 protein: CASSGSENIQYF. The CDR3, as DNA: TGTGCCAGCAGCGGAAGCGAAAACATTCAGTACTTC.

Here the CDR3 reads CASSYGPSNQPQHF. CDR3 nucleotides: TGTGCCAGCAGTTACGGGCCTAGCAATCAGCCCCAGCATTTT. The rearrangement links TRBV6-5 to TRBJ1-5, with no clear D. CDR1 is MNHEY, CDR2 SVGAGI, per germline. V was pared by 2 bases and J by 0 bases, with 5 bases between. The CDR3 extends over 14 amino acids.

This chain joins TRBV5-4 and TRBJ2-3; 11 bases fit TRBD2. The CDR3 is 18 amino acids. Germline assignment: CDR1 SGHNT and CDR2 YYREEE (reference sequence). V shed 5 bases, J shed 0 bases, and the junction held 11 bases outside the gene matches. This chain's CDR3 is CASSPSGGPIPSTDTQYF. The CDR3 region has the DNA TGTGCCAGCAGTCCTAGCGGGGGGCCCATACCTAGCACAGATACGCAGTATTTT.

As DNA, the CDR3 is TGTGCCAGCGGGACTAGCGGGACCGGGGAGCTGTTTTTT. Translated: CASGTSGTGELFF. The J gene is TRBJ2-2, the V gene TRBV11-2; 12 bases agree with TRBD2. The ends lost 8 bases at V and 5 bases at J; junction bases unmatched: 0. The CDR3 sequence is 13 residues long. Per the germline V gene, CDR1 is SGHAT and CDR2 is FQNNGV.

This sequence joins TRBV13 and TRBJ2-7; the D is unclear. Trimming pared 2 bases from V and 6 bases from J, leaving 11 bases between. Germline V gene data show CDR1 as PRHDT and CDR2 as FYEKMQ (reference sequence). The CDR3 has 13 residues. The CDR3 nucleotides are TGTGCCAGCAGCTTACAAAGTTCTGGCGAGCAGTACTTC. It specifies CASSLQSSGEQYF.

The chain is built from TRBV19 and TRBJ2-2; D is perhaps TRBD2 (5 bases). V was clipped by 8 bases and J by 6 bases, with 16 bases between them. Germline V CDR1 and CDR2: LNHDA, SQIVND (reference sequence). The CDR3 has 14 residues. The CDR3 nucleotides are TGTGCCAGTGAGGGATGGGAAGAGGCCGGGGAGCTGTTTTTT. The encoded protein is CASEGWEEAGELFF. The entire variable domain, with the rest obtained from reference TRBV19 and TRBJ2-2, is as follows: DGGITQSPKYLFRKEGQNVTLSCEQNLNHDAMYWYRQDPGQGLRLIYYSQIVNDFQKGDIAEGYSVSREKKESFPLTVTSAQKNPTAFYLCASEGWEEAGELFFGEGSRLTVL.